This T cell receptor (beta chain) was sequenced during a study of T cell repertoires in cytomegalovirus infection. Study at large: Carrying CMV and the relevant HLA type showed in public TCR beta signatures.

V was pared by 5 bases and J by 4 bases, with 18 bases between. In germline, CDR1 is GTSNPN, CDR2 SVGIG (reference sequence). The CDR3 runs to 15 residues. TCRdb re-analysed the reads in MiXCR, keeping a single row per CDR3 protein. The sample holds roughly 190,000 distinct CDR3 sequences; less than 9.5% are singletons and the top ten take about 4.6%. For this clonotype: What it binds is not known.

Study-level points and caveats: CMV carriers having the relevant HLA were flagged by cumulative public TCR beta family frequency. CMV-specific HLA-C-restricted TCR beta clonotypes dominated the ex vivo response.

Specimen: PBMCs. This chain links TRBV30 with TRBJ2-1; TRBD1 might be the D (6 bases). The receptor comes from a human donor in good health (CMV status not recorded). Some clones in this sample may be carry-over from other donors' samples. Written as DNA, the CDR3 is TGTGCCTGGGGGGGCGGCCAGATCGGGTACAATGAGCAGTTCTTC. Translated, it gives CAWGGGQIGYNEQFF. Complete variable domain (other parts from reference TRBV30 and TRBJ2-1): SQTIHQWPATLVQPVGSPLSLECTVEGTSNPNLYWYRQAAGRGLQLLFYSVGIGQISSEVPQNLSASRPQDRQFILSSKKLLLSDSGFYLCAWGGGQIGYNEQFFGPGTRLTVL.